These 15 T cell receptor beta chains originate from one sample sequenced in a study of blood T cell repertoires in COVID-19. Clones were sequenced by immunoSEQ multiplex PCR, and TCRdb holds only the in-frame ones, with some missing. The table shows around 310,000 clones, with nearly 90% occurring only once. Sequencing was performed on PBMCs or T cells enriched from blood (not recorded which). The source is a woman in her 30s who had recovered from COVID-19.

This clone was seen a single time. The J gene is TRBJ1-6, the V gene TRBV27; D gene ambiguous. The V end was cut by 2 bases, the J end by 5 bases, with 7 bases between. Germline V gives CDR1 MNHEY, CDR2 SMNVEV (reference sequence). The CDR3 has 14 amino acids. The CDR3 spells CASSLTQDNSPLHF. CDR3 DNA sequence: TGTGCCAGCAGTTTAACCCAGGATAATTCACCCCTCCACTTT.

The chain has TRBV7-6 and TRBJ2-2; 7 bases line up with TRBD2. The germline gives CDR1 SGHVS, CDR2 FNYEAQ. The CDR3 loop spans 15 amino acids. V gave up 6 bases and J gave up 1 base; unmatched junction bases: 5. The CDR3 reads CASSAPGGNTGELFF. The CDR3 DNA is TGTGCCAGCAGTGCTCCGGGGGGGAACACCGGGGAGCTGTTTTTT.

The genes are TRBV6-5 and TRBJ2-7; 7 nucleotides align to TRBD1. The length of the CDR3 is 13 residues. The ends lost 6 bases at V and 5 bases at J; junction bases unmatched: 7. In germline, CDR1 is MNHEY, CDR2 SVGAGI. This CDR3 reads CASSPTGVDEQYF. CDR3 nucleotide sequence: TGTGCCAGCAGCCCAACAGGGGTAGACGAGCAGTACTTC.

The chain carries TRBV12-3 or TRBV12-4 and TRBJ1-5, with D hard to call. Trimming took off 4 bases at V and 9 bases at J, with 13 bases between the two ends. The CDR3 is 13 residues long. For the CDR3, the DNA is TGTGCCAGCAGTTCCGAGGGCCAGCTGCCCCAGCATTTT. This codes for CASSSEGQLPQHF.

This clone was counted a few times. The chain combines TRBV4-2 with TRBJ1-6; D is ambiguous. The V end lost 4 bases, the J end lost 5 bases, and 6 bases lay between the germline ends. The CDR3 length is 13 residues. Germline V gives CDR1 LGHNA, CDR2 YNFKEQ. The CDR3 DNA reads as TGTGCCAGCAGCCCTACTAATAATTCACCCCTCCACTTT. It specifies CASSPTNNSPLHF.

J is TRBJ1-6 and V is TRBV10-3; unclear D gene. This CDR3 spans 15 amino acids. Germline CDR1 ENHRY, CDR2 SYGVKD. V shed 7 bases and J shed 0 bases, with 10 bases lying between them. The CDR3 here is CAINRESSYNSPLHF. The CDR3 DNA is TGTGCCATCAACAGAGAGAGCTCCTATAATTCACCCCTCCACTTT.

V is TRBV7-2 and J is TRBJ1-1, with D tentatively TRBD1 (5 bases). With 5 bases removed from V and 4 bases from J, the gap between germline ends came to 29 bases. The length of the CDR3 is 19 residues. Germline CDR1 reads SGHTA; CDR2 reads FQGNSA. The CDR3 nucleotides read TGTGCCAGCAGCCCCTCGGGAGGGGCAGGGTCTTTGTTGGGCACTGAAGCTTTCTTT. Translated, it gives CASSPSGGAGSLLGTEAFF.

This clone was seen a single time. This chain connects TRBV11-3 to TRBJ2-2; 12 nucleotides match TRBD1. This CDR3 is 17 amino acids long. Germline values: CDR1 SGHNT, CDR2 YENEEA. With 3 bases clipped from V and 5 bases from J, the junction kept 7 bases outside the gene matches. CDR3 sequence: CASSFSGTGGNTGELFF. CDR3 bases: TGTGCCAGCAGCTTTTCCGGGACAGGGGGCAATACCGGGGAGCTGTTTTTT.

This clone has just one count. This rearrangement joins TRBV5-1 to TRBJ2-3, with 9 nucleotides matching TRBD2. Trimming took 3 bases from V and 6 from J; bases not matched to a gene: 14. CDR1 and CDR2 (germline): SGHRS, YFSETQ. The CDR3 is made up of 17 amino acids. The CDR3 DNA follows: TGCGCCAGCAGCTGGACCTTGGGACTAGCTTCCCCCGATACGCAGTATTTT. Residues: CASSWTLGLASPDTQYF.

V gene TRBV19 combines with J gene TRBJ1-2; no clear D gene. The CDR3 sequence is 17 residues long. Germline CDR1 reads LNHDA; CDR2 reads SQIVND (reference sequence). Trimming took 9 bases from V and 4 from J, leaving 27 bases between them. The CDR3 loop is CASARLGSARAGYGYTF. In DNA, the CDR3 is TGTGCCAGCGCGCGATTGGGCTCAGCCCGAGCTGGCTATGGCTACACCTTC.

This clone has just a few counts. The sample has other DNA sequences that encode this CDR3 too. The CDR3, as DNA: TGTGCCAGCAGTTATCTGGCGGGAGGGCCTTACGAGCAGTACTTC. It codes for CASSYLAGGPYEQYF. This chain uses TRBV6-2 or TRBV6-3 with TRBJ2-7, with TRBD2 matching 9 bases. V lost 3 bases, J lost 4 bases, and 7 bases stayed unmatched. The CDR3 has 15 residues. Per germline, CDR1 MNHEY and CDR2 SVGEGT.

The chain has TRBV5-6 and TRBJ2-1; TRBD2 agrees at 15 bases. The CDR3 is 16 residues long. The V gene's germline CDR1 is SGHDT and CDR2 YYEEEE. The J segment lost 9 bases and the V segment lost 3 bases, leaving 7 bases of the junction unmatched. The chain's CDR3 is CASSWGLAGGGTEQFF. In DNA, the CDR3 is TGTGCCAGCAGCTGGGGACTAGCGGGAGGAGGGACTGAGCAGTTCTTC.

V gene TRBV10-3 combines with J gene TRBJ1-1, with TRBD1 identical over 7 bases. Per the germline V gene, CDR1 is ENHRY and CDR2 is SYGVKD. CDR3 length: 14 residues. Trimming cost V 4 bases and J 8 bases; bases outside gene matches: 10. The CDR3 sequence: CAISGGEGAREAFF. In nucleotides, the CDR3 is TGTGCCATCAGTGGGGGTGAGGGGGCAAGGGAAGCTTTCTTT.

The chain is built from TRBV6-5 and TRBJ2-2; 7 nucleotides agree with TRBD2. Germline loops: CDR1 MNHEY, CDR2 SVGAGI. CDR3 length equals 16 residues. The V segment lost 0 bases and the J segment 6 bases; nucleotides outside the gene matches: 7. The CDR3 reads CASSYSGGSRAGELFF. The CDR3 nucleotides read TGTGCCAGCAGTTACTCCGGCGGGAGCCGCGCCGGGGAGCTGTTTTTT.

The chain links TRBV18 to TRBJ1-3; D is uncertain. The V gene's germline CDR1 is KGHSH and CDR2 LQKENI. Trimming stripped 2 bases from V and 0 bases from J, with 5 bases between. CDR3 length equals 14 residues. CDR3 in DNA: TGTGCCAGCTCACCAACCAGCTCTGGAAACACCATATATTTT. Amino acid sequence: CASSPTSSGNTIYF.